These 9 T cell receptor beta chains were all obtained from the same sample, sequenced in a study of shared clonotypes between healthy human individuals. Some clones are missing from TCRdb's copy, which holds only in-frame ones; the method was immunoSEQ multiplex PCR. Here the sample spans around 600,000 clones, around 97% being singletons. Specimen: naive CD4+ T cells sorted from blood. Subset given: CD45RA+ positively selected. The receptor source for this set is a woman aged 25 to 39 in good health.

The chain has TRBV7-9 and TRBJ2-7; D is perhaps TRBD1 or TRBD2 (5 bases each). Trimming took 5 bases from V and 2 from J, leaving 22 bases between them. The CDR3 has 17 amino acids. CDR1 is SEHNR, CDR2 FQNEAQ, per germline (reference sequence). The CDR3, as DNA: TGTGCCAGCAGCGCCTCACCACGGGACCCCCCTCCCTACGAGCAGTACTTC. It is translated as CASSASPRDPPPYEQYF.

This sequence joins TRBV5-1 and TRBJ2-2; no clear D gene. The CDR3 totals 15 residues. The ends were cut back, 4 bases at V and 0 bases at J, with 10 bases in the middle. Germline V CDR1 and CDR2: SGHRS, YFSETQ. CDR3 amino acids: CASSAGGTNTGELFF. CDR3 coding DNA: TGCGCCAGCAGCGCCGGTGGGACGAACACCGGGGAGCTGTTTTTT.

This sequence joins TRBV19 and TRBJ2-1, with TRBD1 matching over 8 bases. This CDR3 region has 19 residues. CDR1 and CDR2 from the germline V gene are LNHDA and SQIVND (reference sequence). The J segment lost 10 bases and the V segment lost 2 bases, leaving 22 bases of the junction unmatched. The CDR3 is CASSIQGARIRATRGEQFF. Here the CDR3 DNA reads TGTGCCAGTAGTATACAGGGGGCCAGGATACGGGCGACCAGAGGGGAGCAGTTCTTC.

This chain joins TRBV19 and TRBJ2-3, with D tentatively TRBD2 (5 bases). V was clipped by 7 bases and J by 4 bases, with 12 bases between them. Germline V gene sequence: CDR1 LNHDA, CDR2 SQIVND (reference sequence). CDR3 length equals 13 residues. The CDR3 loop is CASTRPGADTQYF. In DNA form, the CDR3 reads TGTGCCAGTACCCGCCCCGGGGCAGATACGCAGTATTTT.

This rearrangement joins TRBV6-1 to TRBJ1-1, with D possibly TRBD1 on 5 matching bases. Germline V gene lookup returns CDR1 MNHNS and CDR2 SASEGT. The CDR3 loop spans 15 amino acids. Between the trimmed V and J ends, which lost 4 bases and 1 base, there was a span of 13 bases. The CDR3 nucleotides read TGTGCCAGCAGTGTCACCGGGGACTCGAACACTGAAGCTTTCTTT. Protein: CASSVTGDSNTEAFF.

J is TRBJ1-2 and V is TRBV11-2; D is possibly TRBD1 (5 bases). V was pared by 5 bases and J by 4 bases, with 14 bases between. The germline CDR1 and CDR2 sequences are SGHAT and FQNNGV. The CDR3 is 14 residues long. DNA for the CDR3: TGTGCCAGCAGCGCTAACCGGGACCGCTATGGCTACACCTTC. Its translation is CASSANRDRYGYTF.

This clone was observed a single time. The chain employs TRBV11-3 and TRBJ2-4; D may be TRBD2 (5 bases). Germline values: CDR1 SGHNT, CDR2 YENEEA. V lost 4 bases to trimming and J lost 11 bases, with 15 bases between them. CDR3 length: 13 amino acids. The CDR3 DNA sequence: TGTGCCAGCAGCTACCGGGGTCGTGACGTTCAGTACTTC. Its protein is CASSYRGRDVQYF.

V gene TRBV14 combines with J gene TRBJ2-1; TRBD2 aligns across 8 bases. V lost 3 bases to trimming and J lost 5 bases; unmatched junction nucleotides: 12. The CDR3 contains 17 residues. The germline gives CDR1 SGHDN, CDR2 FVKESK. The CDR3 bases are TGTGCCAGCAGCCATGGAACCGGCTGGCGGGGGGACAATGAGCAGTTCTTC. Translated: CASSHGTGWRGDNEQFF.

The J gene is TRBJ1-4, the V gene TRBV4-1, with D unclear. CDR1 and CDR2 from the germline V gene are MGHRA and YSYEKL. Trimming took 1 base from V and 8 from J, leaving 8 bases between them. The CDR3 consists of 13 residues. The CDR3 DNA follows: TGCGCCAGCAGCCAAGTCGTGTCCGAAAAACTGTTTTTT. Amino acids: CASSQVVSEKLFF.